The T cell receptor (beta chain) under discussion was sequenced for a study of OX40 agonist ivuxolimab in advanced cancers. This table comes from immunoSEQ multiplex PCR, and its TCRdb copy is limited to in-frame clones, with some not included. The table lists approximately 84,000 clones, 85% to 90% of them singletons, with 0.8% to 1% in the top ten. Germline-derived CDR1 and CDR2 are SNHLY and FYNNEI. The CDR3 consists of 16 residues. V gave up 4 bases and J gave up 3 bases, with 19 bases separating them. Cycle 7 day 1, cycle 4 day 1, and baseline were the timepoints at which blood was sampled. As for this clone: Its cognate antigen is unknown.

Study-wide findings and caveats: In a subset of nonresponders, normalized T-cell clonal expansion was also low. Clones of CD4+ and CD8+ blood T cells grew by week 6 at doses of 0.1 to 3.0 mg/kg.

The sequenced sample was CD4+ or CD8+ T cells sorted from blood, obtained in a trial of the OX40 agonist ivuxolimab. This TCR was sampled from an adult with an advanced solid tumor such as melanoma, head and neck, liver or kidney cancer. The chain uses TRBV2 and TRBJ2-7; D gene uncertain. Written as DNA, the CDR3 is TGTGCCAGCAGTGTATCCTCGGCAGCGCCAAGCTACGAGCAGTACTTC. Amino acid sequence: CASSVSSAAPSYEQYF.